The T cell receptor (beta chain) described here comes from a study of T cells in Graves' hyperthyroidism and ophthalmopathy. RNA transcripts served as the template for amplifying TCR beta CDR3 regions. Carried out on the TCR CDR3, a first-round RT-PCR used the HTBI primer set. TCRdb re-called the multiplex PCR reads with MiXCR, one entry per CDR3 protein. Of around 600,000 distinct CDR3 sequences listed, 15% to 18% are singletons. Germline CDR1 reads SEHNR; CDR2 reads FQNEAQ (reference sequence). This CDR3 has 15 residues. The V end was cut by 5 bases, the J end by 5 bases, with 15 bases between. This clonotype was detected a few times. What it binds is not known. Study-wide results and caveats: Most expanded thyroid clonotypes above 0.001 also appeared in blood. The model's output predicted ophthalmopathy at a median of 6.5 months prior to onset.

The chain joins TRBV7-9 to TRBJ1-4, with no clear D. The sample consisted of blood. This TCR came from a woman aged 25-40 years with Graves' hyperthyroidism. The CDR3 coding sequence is TGTGCCAGCAGCCGGTACCCAGATCCGAATGAAAAACTGTTTTTT. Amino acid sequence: CASSRYPDPNEKLFF. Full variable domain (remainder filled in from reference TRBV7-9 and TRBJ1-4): DTGVSQNPRHKITKRGQNVTFRCDPISEHNRLYWYRQTLGQGPEFLTYFQNEAQLEKSRLLSDRFSAERPKGSFSTLEIQRTEQGDSAMYLCASSRYPDPNEKLFFGSGTQLSVL.